This TCR beta chain was observed in a study of blood T cell repertoires in COVID-19. In the source study's methods: Amplification from reference gene primers served as the basis for estimated nucleated cell counts. Generated by immunoSEQ multiplex PCR, the TCRdb table keeps only in-frame clones and is missing some. V and J calls plus clone size are reproduced from that table; the DNA served to infer D and trimming. Of some 290,000 clones listed, approximately 91% are singletons. CDR3 length equals 15 residues. Germline CDR1 LNHDA, CDR2 SQIVND (reference sequence). J gave up 7 bases and V 5 bases, and 10 bases lay outside the gene matches. Residents of about two dozen US areas, aged roughly 18 to 95 years, made up the participants. Cohorts were assigned according to the clinical history that participants reported.

The source material was PBMCs or T cells enriched from blood (not recorded which). This chain links TRBV19 with TRBJ2-1; 8 bases fit TRBD2. The sequence came from a woman aged 40 to 50 with acute COVID-19. DNA of the CDR3: TGTGCCAGTAGTCGAGACGGGACTAGGCTGAATGAGCAGTTCTTC. It translates to CASSRDGTRLNEQFF.